What follows are 5 T cell receptor beta chains derived from one specimen sequenced in a study of CD8+CD57+ T cells in acquired aplastic anemia. According to the study, genomic DNA was the template for TCR beta VDJ and CDR3 profiling. Via MiXCR, TCRdb re-called the reads, giving one row per CDR3 protein. This table holds more than 40,000 distinct CDR3 sequences, around 69% found once. Input material: sorted CD4+, CD8+, or CD8+CD57+ T cells (not recorded which) from PBMCs. All receptors come from a human donor in good health, serving as a control.

The chain joins TRBV25-1 to TRBJ1-5; D remains unclear. There are 12 residues in the CDR3. V lost 1 base and J lost 6, with 4 bases in between. CDR1 and CDR2 (germline): MGHDK, SYGVNS. CDR3 bases: TGTGCCAGCAGTGAATGGGGTCAGCCCCAGCATTTT. It translates to CASSEWGQPQHF.

CDR3 sequence: CASSNLNTEAFF. CDR3 coding DNA: TGTGCCAGCAGCAACCTGAACACTGAAGCTTTCTTT. The chain employs TRBV7-9 and TRBJ1-1; D is unresolved. CDR3 length: 12 residues. CDR1 is SEHNR and CDR2 is FQNEAQ in the germline V gene (reference sequence). Trimming stripped 5 bases from V and 0 bases from J, with 4 bases between.

The chain links TRBV7-8 to TRBJ2-3, with 9 bases aligning to TRBD1. Per germline, CDR1 SGHVS and CDR2 FQNEAQ. The CDR3 sequence is 15 residues long. With 6 bases clipped from V and 6 bases from J, the junction kept 10 bases outside the gene matches. The CDR3 region is CASSLRGTGSDTQYF. For the CDR3, the DNA is TGTGCCAGCAGTTTACGTGGGACAGGGTCCGATACGCAGTATTTT.

The chain has TRBV12-3 or TRBV12-4 and TRBJ2-3; D is perhaps TRBD2 (5 bases). The CDR3 runs 14 residues. Trimming removed 3 bases at V and 0 bases at J, with 7 bases between. The CDR3 DNA follows: TGTGCCAGCAGTTTGAGCGGTAGCACAGATACGCAGTATTTT. Amino acids: CASSLSGSTDTQYF.

The chain recombines TRBV7-3 with TRBJ2-6; TRBD1 aligns across 8 bases. After removal of 6 bases from V and 1 base from J, the junction contained 8 bases not matched to a gene. CDR1 is SGHTA and CDR2 is FQGTGA in the germline V gene. This CDR3 has 17 amino acids. The CDR3 nucleotides read TGTGCCAGCAGACATGGACAGGGAAGATCTGGGGCCAACGTCCTGACTTTC. This encodes CASRHGQGRSGANVLTF.